What follows are 14 T cell receptor beta chains derived from one specimen sequenced in a study of T cell responses to AZD1222 COVID-19 vaccine. Profiling relied on immunoSEQ multiplex PCR, and the TCRdb table lists in-frame clones only, not all of them. Among 150,000 to 200,000 clones listed, roughly nine tenths were seen once. This sample comprised peripheral blood, obtained on day 0 of AZD1222 vaccination. Receptor source: an adult in good health.

The genes are TRBV12-3 or TRBV12-4 and TRBJ2-3, with D unclear. CDR3 length: 13 residues. Trimming removed 9 bases at V and 2 bases at J, with 12 bases between. CDR3 bases: TGTGCCAGTGGCCCGGTACCCACAGATACGCAGTATTTT. This sequence encodes CASGPVPTDTQYF.

This chain joins TRBV28 and TRBJ1-1, with a tentative D call TRBD1 (5 bases). The CDR3 spans 14 residues. Germline lookup yields CDR1 MDHEN and CDR2 SYDVKM. V lost 8 bases, J lost 1 base, and 14 bases lay in between. CDR3 residues: CASGWGGGNTEAFF. The CDR3 DNA sequence: TGTGCCAGCGGTTGGGGGGGTGGGAACACTGAAGCTTTCTTT.

This clone has just a few counts. The J gene is TRBJ1-1, the V gene TRBV5-1; 7 positions agree with TRBD1. V was pared by 2 bases and J by 4 bases, with 8 bases of the junction left unmatched. CDR1 SGHRS and CDR2 YFSETQ come from the germline V gene. The CDR3 is 15 residues long. DNA of the CDR3: TGCGCCAGCAGCTTCCCCCGGCAGGGGGGCACTGAAGCTTTCTTT. Its protein is CASSFPRQGGTEAFF. The complete variable domain, with remaining parts taken from reference TRBV5-1 and TRBJ1-1, reads KAGVTQTPRYLIKTRGQQVTLSCSPISGHRSVSWYQQTPGQGLQFLFEYFSETQRNKGNFPGRFSGRQFSNSRSEMNVSTLELGDSALYLCASSFPRQGGTEAFFGQGTRLTVV.

This chain links TRBV5-1 with TRBJ1-5, with TRBD1 identical over 7 bases. From germline, CDR1 is SGHRS and CDR2 YFSETQ. Trimming cost V 1 base and J 7 bases; bases outside gene matches: 8. The CDR3 is 15 amino acids. The CDR3 reads CASSLSTGLYQPQHF. CDR3 sequence (DNA): TGCGCCAGCAGCTTGTCGACAGGGTTATACCAGCCCCAGCATTTT.

This sequence joins TRBV19 and TRBJ2-2; 9 bases align to TRBD1. CDR1 is LNHDA and CDR2 is SQIVND in the germline V gene (reference sequence). J was trimmed by 5 bases and V by 3 bases; bases with no gene match: 7. The CDR3 is 16 amino acids. The CDR3 coding sequence is TGTGCCAGTAGTATCCCCGGGACAGGGAAGACCGGGGAGCTGTTTTTT. Its translation is CASSIPGTGKTGELFF.

Regarding this clone: This specimen includes other DNA sequences encoding the same CDR3. This chain links TRBV7-2 with TRBJ1-4; D unresolved. The CDR3 is made up of 12 amino acids. Trimming stripped 1 base from V and 8 bases from J, with 5 bases between. Germline loops: CDR1 SGHTA, CDR2 FQGNSA. The CDR3 region is CASSLGGEKLFF. The CDR3 bases are TGTGCCAGCAGCTTAGGCGGGGAAAAACTGTTTTTT.

This clone was picked up a small number of times. The V gene is TRBV10-2, the J gene TRBJ1-2; D call uncertain. CDR1 is WSHSY and CDR2 is SAAADI in the germline V gene. The CDR3 contains 19 residues. Trimming stripped 0 bases from V and 0 bases from J, with 20 bases between. CDR3 nucleotides: TGCGCCAGCAGTGAGTCGGGTGTCCGCCCCGGGGTAGCTAACTATGGCTACACCTTC. Its translation is CASSESGVRPGVANYGYTF.

The chain carries TRBV4-3 and TRBJ1-3; D is unclear. The length of the CDR3 is 16 residues. Germline V gene lookup returns CDR1 LGHNA and CDR2 YSLEER. V lost 0 bases and J 2 bases, leaving 11 bases between the germline ends. CDR3 nucleotide sequence: TGCGCCAGCAGCCAAGATTCGTCAGAACCTGGAAACACCATATATTTT. Translating it yields CASSQDSSEPGNTIYF.

This chain connects TRBV6-5 to TRBJ2-1; the match to TRBD1 covers 7 bases. Germline V gene lookup returns CDR1 MNHEY and CDR2 SVGAGI. Germline trimming cut 8 bases from V and 2 bases from J; bases unmatched to any gene: 6. CDR3 length equals 14 residues. This chain's CDR3 is CASDRQGPYNEQFF. In DNA form, the CDR3 reads TGTGCCAGCGACAGACAGGGACCCTACAATGAGCAGTTCTTC.

This clone was observed a single time. Here the CDR3 DNA reads TGTGCCAGCAGTGAAGCGTGGGCAGGGGCTGAAGCTTTCTTT. The encoded protein is CASSEAWAGAEAFF. The chain has TRBV6-1 and TRBJ1-1, with TRBD1 as a possible D gene (6 bases). Germline V gives CDR1 MNHNS, CDR2 SASEGT. V gave up 0 bases and J gave up 6 bases, with 11 bases separating them. This CDR3 spans 14 amino acids.

This chain joins TRBV19 and TRBJ2-4; 9 bases map to TRBD1. The CDR3 covers 14 residues. Germline CDR1 reads LNHDA; CDR2 reads SQIVND (reference sequence). The junction had 4 bases not matched to a gene; V was cut back by 4 bases and J by 6 bases. Written as DNA, the CDR3 is TGTGCCAGTAGTAGACCGGGACAGGGAAACATTCAGTACTTC. Translated, it gives CASSRPGQGNIQYF.

The CDR3 protein is CASSLNALSSGNTIYF. CDR3 nucleotide sequence: TGTGCCAGCAGCTTAAACGCCCTGAGCTCTGGAAACACCATATATTTT. This chain uses TRBV7-3 with TRBJ1-3; no clear D. The CDR3 has 16 residues. Germline CDR1 is SGHTA and CDR2 is FQGTGA. Trimming pared 1 base from V and 0 bases from J, leaving 10 bases between.

The rearrangement joins TRBV5-5 to TRBJ1-6; a possible D gene is TRBD1 (5 bases). In germline, CDR1 is SGHKS, CDR2 YYEKEE (reference sequence). Between the trimmed V and J ends, which lost 4 bases and 10 bases, there was a span of 18 bases. This CDR3 region has 15 residues. CDR3 in amino acids: CASSPLGQGGSPLHF. CDR3 bases: TGTGCCAGCAGCCCCTTAGGGCAGGGTGGGTCACCCCTCCACTTT.

With regard to this clone: A junction end diverges from the germline sequence, so it may reflect a read error. The chain couples TRBV7-7 to TRBJ2-1; tentative D call: TRBD2 (6 bases). Germline V CDR1 and CDR2: SSHAT, FNYEAQ (reference sequence). CDR3 length: 15 residues. The CDR3 region is CASSLGLNNYNEQFF. In DNA, the CDR3 is TGTGCTAGCAGCCTGGGACTTAACAACTACAATGAGCAGTTCTTC.